The rows below give T cell receptor beta chains drawn from one sample of a study of a mutant IDH1 vaccine in newly diagnosed glioma. Using immunoSEQ multiplex PCR, the repertoire was profiled, and TCRdb retains in-frame clones only, with some absent. The sample includes 45,000 to 55,000 clones, roughly 80% of them seen just once. These receptors are not linked to any known antigen. The source was PBMCs, collected from a glioma patient whose treatment included an IDH1 peptide vaccine. The origin of the receptors is a woman aged 30 to 39 with glioma. Some clones in this sample may be carry-over from other donors' samples. Both conserved end residues are part of each CDR3. The D gene is left open where the match is weak. The size of a clone is reported for some rows only, either as once, few or many, or as a class for expanded clones.

TRBV4-1	NA	TRBJ1-2	NA	CASSQGDHGYTF	TGCGCCAGCAGCCAGGGGGATCATGGCTACACCTTC
TRBV5-6	NA	TRBJ2-7	NA	CASSLGGATGFFYEQYF	TGTGCCAGCAGCTTGGGGGGGGCTACCGGTTTCTTCTACGAGCAGTACTTC
TRBV18	NA	TRBJ1-5	NA	CASSPQGNQPQHF	TGTGCCAGCTCACCACAGGGCAATCAGCCCCAGCATTTT
TRBV5-6	NA	TRBJ2-3	TRBD2	CASSLGPDKGGFTDTQYF	TGTGCCAGCAGCCTGGGACCGGATAAGGGAGGGTTCACAGATACGCAGTATTTT
TRBV7-9	few	TRBJ1-1	NA	CASSLGSTEAFF	TGTGCCAGCAGCTTGGGTTCCACTGAAGCTTTCTTT
TRBV29-1	NA	TRBJ2-7	TRBD2	CSVETTSGSYEQYF	TGCAGCGTTGAAACGACTAGCGGATCCTACGAGCAGTACTTC
TRBV28	NA	TRBJ2-7	TRBD2	CASSPLPRLAGWKEQYF	TGTGCCAGCAGCCCCCTACCCAGACTAGCGGGGTGGAAGGAGCAGTACTTC
TRBV30	once	TRBJ2-1	NA	CAWSEGQGYYNEQFF	TGTGCCTGGAGTGAGGGGCAGGGATACTACAATGAGCAGTTCTTC
TRBV5-5	NA	TRBJ2-2	NA	CASSLGMGELFF	TGTGCCAGCAGCTTGGGCATGGGGGAGCTGTTTTTT
TRBV5-5	NA	TRBJ2-7	NA	CASSLYQDLYEQYF	TGTGCCAGCAGCTTGTATCAGGACCTTTACGAGCAGTACTTC
TRBV6-1	NA	TRBJ1-1	NA	CATQVTGDTEAFF	TGTGCCACCCAGGTCACGGGCGACACTGAAGCTTTCTTT
TRBV18	few	TRBJ1-1	NA	CASSPVPNTEAFF	TGTGCCAGCTCACCGGTCCCGAACACTGAAGCTTTCTTT
TRBV6-6	NA	TRBJ1-1	NA	CASSLSGALRTEAFF	TGTGCCAGCAGTTTGTCGGGGGCGCTTAGAACTGAAGCTTTCTTT
TRBV9	NA	TRBJ1-1	NA	CASSVQGNTEAFF	TGTGCCAGCAGCGTTCAGGGGAACACTGAAGCTTTCTTT
TRBV10-2	NA	TRBJ2-1	NA	CASSEVEQFF	TGCGCCAGCAGTGAAGTAGAGCAGTTCTTC
TRBV18	NA	TRBJ1-1	NA	CASLSADTEAFF	TGTGCCAGCCTATCGGCGGACACTGAAGCTTTCTTT
TRBV18	NA	TRBJ2-7	NA	CASSPWEGAYEQYF	TGTGCCAGCTCACCATGGGAAGGGGCCTACGAGCAGTACTTC
TRBV29-1	NA	TRBJ2-7	NA	CSVRGQSSYEQYF	TGCAGCGTGCGGGGACAGAGCTCCTACGAGCAGTACTTC
TRBV13	few	TRBJ1-5	NA	CASSFREFGNQPQHF	TGTGCCAGCAGCTTCAGGGAGTTTGGCAATCAGCCCCAGCATTTT
TRBV6-5	NA	TRBJ1-5	NA	CASSPNRGWPQHF	TGTGCCAGCAGCCCTAACAGAGGGTGGCCCCAGCATTTT
TRBV10-1	NA	TRBJ2-7	TRBD2	CASSDIRTSEEQYF	TGCGCCAGCAGTGATATCCGGACTAGCGAAGAGCAGTACTTC
TRBV6-6	NA	TRBJ1-1	TRBD1	CASRGGSNTEAFF	TGTGCCAGCAGAGGGGGCTCGAACACTGAAGCTTTCTTT
TRBV30	NA	TRBJ2-5	TRBD2	CACSGRASGETQYF	TGTGCCTGCAGCGGGAGGGCCTCCGGGGAGACCCAGTACTTC
TRBV6-1	NA	TRBJ2-7	TRBD2	CASSEAGGGPSGGPYF	TGTGCCAGCAGTGAAGCGGGGGGAGGGCCTTCCGGGGGTCCGTACTTC
TRBV25-1	NA	TRBJ1-2	NA	CASSEPGGSYGYTF	TGTGCCAGCAGTGAACCCGGCGGGAGTTATGGCTACACCTTC
TRBV7-6	once	TRBJ2-7	TRBD1	CASSLEPGQGRHEQYF	TGTGCCAGCAGCTTAGAACCTGGACAGGGTCGACACGAGCAGTACTTC
TRBV2	NA	TRBJ2-2	TRBD1	CASKGGTGANTGELFF	TGTGCCAGCAAAGGAGGGACAGGGGCGAACACCGGGGAGCTGTTTTTT
TRBV28	NA	TRBJ1-4	NA	CASRSHNPTNEKLFF	TGTGCCAGCAGAAGCCACAATCCAACTAATGAAAAACTGTTTTTT
TRBV28	few	TRBJ1-2	NA	CASSLGGNYGYTF	TGTGCCAGCAGTTTAGGGGGGAACTATGGCTACACCTTC
TRBV30	NA	TRBJ2-7	TRBD2	CAWSVPAGFFYEQYF	TGTGCCTGGAGTGTACCAGCGGGGTTTTTCTACGAGCAGTACTTC
TRBV6-5	NA	TRBJ2-5	NA	CASSYLGSGETQYF	TGTGCCAGCAGTTACCTGGGCAGTGGGGAGACCCAGTACTTC
TRBV27	NA	TRBJ1-4	NA	CASSAELEEKLFF	TGTGCCAGCAGTGCCGAGTTGGAGGAAAAACTGTTTTTT
TRBV9	NA	TRBJ2-7	TRBD1	CASSVQGDSYEQYF	TGTGCCAGCAGCGTGCAGGGGGACTCCTACGAGCAGTACTTC
TRBV11-3	NA	TRBJ2-5	NA	CASSFHGPSWEAQYF	TGTGCCAGCAGCTTCCACGGGCCATCCTGGGAGGCCCAGTACTTC
TRBV5-1	NA	TRBJ1-1	TRBD1	CASSLLTGGLNTEAFF	TGCGCCAGCAGCTTGCTGACAGGGGGCTTGAACACTGAAGCTTTCTTT
TRBV25-1	once	TRBJ1-4	NA	CASSDGAAAANEKLFF	TGTGCCAGCAGTGACGGGGCGGCGGCCGCTAATGAAAAACTGTTTTTT
TRBV15	NA	TRBJ1-1	NA	CATSREGAENTEAFF	TGTGCCACCAGCAGAGAAGGGGCAGAGAACACTGAAGCTTTCTTT
TRBV19	NA	TRBJ1-2	NA	CASSIAGTSAHYGYTF	TGTGCCAGTAGTATAGCAGGGACCTCCGCGCACTATGGCTACACCTTC
TRBV20-1	NA	TRBJ1-2	NA	CSATAGYGYTF	TGCAGTGCTACAGCCGGCTATGGCTACACCTTC
TRBV9	NA	TRBJ2-2	NA	CASAGPQNTGELFF	TGTGCCAGTGCGGGACCGCAGAACACCGGGGAGCTGTTTTTT
TRBV7-6	few	TRBJ1-2	TRBD1	CASSGRQGLNYGYTF	TGTGCCAGCAGCGGCCGACAGGGCCTAAACTATGGCTACACCTTC
TRBV4-1	NA	TRBJ2-7	TRBD2	CASSQESGTSGRVYEQYF	TGCGCCAGCAGCCAAGAATCCGGGACTAGCGGGAGGGTATACGAGCAGTACTTC
TRBV27	NA	TRBJ1-5	NA	CASSLSPGEGQPQHF	TGTGCCAGCAGTTTGTCCCCAGGGGAGGGTCAGCCCCAGCATTTT
TRBV19	NA	TRBJ2-6	NA	CASSKGITFSGANVLTF	TGTGCCAGTAGTAAGGGGATTACTTTCTCTGGGGCCAACGTCCTGACTTTC
TRBV6-1	few	TRBJ2-2	NA	CASSEWGPTGELFF	TGTGCCAGCAGTGAATGGGGGCCCACCGGGGAGCTGTTTTTT
TRBV19	NA	TRBJ1-5	TRBD1	CASSETGGNQPQHF	TGTGCCAGTAGTGAGACAGGGGGGAATCAGCCCCAGCATTTT
TRBV5-6	NA	TRBJ2-7	NA	CASSPSPGQVDYEQYF	TGTGCCAGCAGTCCTTCCCCCGGGCAGGTCGACTACGAGCAGTACTTC
TRBV2	NA	TRBJ2-7	NA	CASSTPGRGTTYEQYF	TGTGCCAGCAGTACCCCTGGGAGAGGCACTACCTACGAGCAGTACTTC
TRBV5-6	NA	TRBJ1-2	NA	CASSFMGTLLVRYGYTF	TGTGCCAGCAGCTTCATGGGGACACTTCTTGTTCGGTATGGCTACACCTTC
TRBV27	NA	TRBJ1-4	NA	CASRGLGEKLFF	TGTGCCAGCAGAGGCCTCGGAGAAAAACTGTTTTTT
TRBV6-5	NA	TRBJ2-7	NA	CASSYTTVGEQYF	TGTGCCAGCAGTTACACCACTGTGGGTGAGCAGTACTTC
TRBV4-1	few	TRBJ1-5	TRBD1	CASSSDRGSNQPQHF	TGCGCCAGCAGCTCGGACAGGGGTAGCAATCAGCCCCAGCATTTT